The 31 T cell receptor beta chains presented below share a single source sample, sequenced in a study of T cell changes during pregnancy in multiple sclerosis. The table came from immunoSEQ multiplex PCR; TCRdb's copy has only in-frame clones and leaves some out. The repertoire consists of 71,000 or so clones, with around nine tenths occurring once and the leading ten covering 1% to 1.5%. The sample consisted of peripheral blood, taken in the third trimester of pregnancy. The source is a female donor with multiple sclerosis, enrolled in a pregnancy study.

The chain employs TRBV10-3 and TRBJ1-2; TRBD1 might be the D (6 bases). Trimming took 4 bases from V and 4 from J, leaving 10 bases between them. Germline CDR1 and CDR2: ENHRY and SYGVKD. This CDR3 region has 13 residues. For the CDR3, the DNA is TGTGCCATCAGTGGGACAGCCTCCTATGGCTACACCTTC. Its translation is CAISGTASYGYTF.

The gene calls are TRBV5-4 and TRBJ2-7; 10 bases are a match to TRBD2. The CDR3 extends over 14 amino acids. Germline V lookup: CDR1 SGHNT, CDR2 YYREEE (reference sequence). V lost 2 bases to trimming and J lost 7 bases; unmatched junction nucleotides: 6. The CDR3 region has the DNA TGTGCCAGCAGCTTAGCGGGAGGGGTGGGTGAGCAGTACTTC. Its translation: CASSLAGGVGEQYF.

This chain joins TRBV7-9 and TRBJ2-7, with 9 positions matching TRBD2. Trimming cost V 2 bases and J 4 bases; bases outside gene matches: 0. The CDR3 runs 13 residues. Germline CDR1 and CDR2: SEHNR and FQNEAQ (reference sequence). Written as DNA, the CDR3 is TGTGCCAGCAGCTTACTAGCGGGATACGAGCAGTACTTC. Protein: CASSLLAGYEQYF.

J is TRBJ2-1 and V is TRBV29-1; TRBD1 agrees at 8 bases. The V segment lost 4 bases and the J segment 5 bases; nucleotides outside the gene matches: 10. Germline V lookup: CDR1 SQVTM, CDR2 ANQGSEA. This CDR3 has 15 residues. This CDR3 reads CSVARTGSRNNEQFF. As DNA, the CDR3 is TGCAGCGTTGCCCGGACAGGGAGTCGAAACAATGAGCAGTTCTTC.

V usage is TRBV7-2 and J usage is TRBJ1-3; 11 nucleotides align to TRBD1. J lost 2 bases, V lost 2 bases, and 5 bases had no gene match. The CDR3 consists of 17 residues. From germline, CDR1 is SGHTA and CDR2 FQGNSA. The DNA of the CDR3 is TGTGCCAGCAGCTTAAGGACAGGGGGCAAGACTGGAAACACCATATATTTT. Protein: CASSLRTGGKTGNTIYF.

The CDR3 loop is CASSSGPGNTIYF. CDR3 nucleotide sequence: TGTGCCAGCAGCTCTGGCCCTGGAAACACCATATATTTT. The chain couples TRBV7-6 to TRBJ1-3; D gene uncertain. The V end lost 4 bases, the J end lost 2 bases, and 6 bases lay between the germline ends. The length of the CDR3 is 13 residues. The germline gives CDR1 SGHVS, CDR2 FNYEAQ.

The chain is built from TRBV27 and TRBJ1-6; 7 bases fit TRBD1. The CDR3 spans 13 residues. Per the germline V gene, CDR1 is MNHEY and CDR2 is SMNVEV (reference sequence). V lost 2 bases and J lost 10; bases outside the gene matches: 2. The CDR3 reads CASSLHRGSPLHF. The CDR3 nucleotides are TGTGCCAGCAGTTTACACAGGGGCTCACCCCTCCACTTT.

In nucleotides, the CDR3 is TGTGCCAGTAGTTTTACAGGGGGCTCCCAAGCGGCTTTCTTT. Encoded protein: CASSFTGGSQAAFF. The chain employs TRBV19 and TRBJ1-1; 9 nucleotides match TRBD1. V dropped 5 bases and J dropped 11; count of bases not matched to a gene: 12. The CDR3 is made up of 14 amino acids. CDR1 LNHDA and CDR2 SQIVND come from the germline V gene (reference sequence).

The chain links TRBV6-1 to TRBJ2-7; D remains unclear. The germline CDR1 and CDR2 sequences are MNHNS and SASEGT. Deletions cut 4 bases from V and 2 bases from J, with 15 bases between. The length of the CDR3 is 15 residues. Here the CDR3 reads CASSGQRVPAYEQYF. In DNA form, the CDR3 reads TGTGCCAGCAGTGGTCAACGGGTGCCGGCCTACGAGCAGTACTTC.

The chain is built from TRBV29-1 and TRBJ2-7; D is ambiguous. Looked up from germline, CDR1 is SQVTM and CDR2 is ANQGSEA. This CDR3 has 15 residues. Between the trimmed V and J ends, which lost 2 bases and 2 bases, there was a span of 16 bases. Here the CDR3 reads CSVELSGRSTYEQYF. CDR3 bases: TGCAGCGTTGAACTTTCAGGTCGTTCGACCTACGAGCAGTACTTC.

The chain is built from TRBV14 and TRBJ1-1, with D possibly TRBD1 on 5 matching bases. The CDR3 totals 15 residues. Deletions cut 3 bases from V and 5 bases from J, with 16 bases between. Looked up from germline, CDR1 is SGHDN and CDR2 is FVKESK. In DNA, the CDR3 is TGTGCCAGCAGCCAGGCCTCGGGGGGAAGGACTGAAGCTTTCTTT. Translation: CASSQASGGRTEAFF.

The V call is TRBV9, the J call TRBJ1-5; perhaps TRBD1 as D (6 bases). This CDR3 is 17 amino acids long. V gave up 4 bases and J gave up 3 bases, with 20 bases separating them. Germline V CDR1 and CDR2: SGDLS, YYNGEE. In nucleotides, the CDR3 is TGTGCCAGCAGCCCCAGGACAGCCCCATTCGACAATCAGCCCCAGCATTTT. Translation: CASSPRTAPFDNQPQHF.

In its sample, this clone was seen many times. The chain links TRBV6-6 to TRBJ1-1; 8 bases line up with TRBD1. The CDR3 sequence is 14 residues long. Germline lookup yields CDR1 MNHNY and CDR2 SVGAGI (reference sequence). V trimming: 9 bases; J trimming: 1 base; junction bases outside the gene matches: 7. The CDR3: CASTGGRWNTEAFF. Written as DNA, the CDR3 is TGTGCCAGTACAGGGGGGCGGTGGAACACTGAAGCTTTCTTT.

This chain links TRBV5-1 with TRBJ2-1; the match to TRBD2 covers 10 bases. Germline CDR1 SGHRS, CDR2 YFSETQ. V trimming: 2 bases; J trimming: 2 bases; junction bases outside the gene matches: 7. This CDR3 is 17 amino acids long. The CDR3 DNA reads as TGCGCCAGCAGCTTCTACGTAGCGGGAGGCCCCTACAATGAGCAGTTCTTC. It encodes CASSFYVAGGPYNEQFF.

This clone was counted once. This rearrangement joins TRBV7-8 to TRBJ2-2; 9 bases line up with TRBD2. The CDR3 has 14 residues. V dropped 3 bases and J dropped 5; count of bases not matched to a gene: 1. Germline V lookup: CDR1 SGHVS, CDR2 FQNEAQ. The CDR3 bases are TGTGCCAGCAGCTTTAGCGGGAGTACCGGGGAGCTGTTTTTT. Amino acids: CASSFSGSTGELFF.

V usage is TRBV7-2 and J usage is TRBJ2-3; unclear D gene. Between the trimmed V and J ends, which lost 3 bases and 6 bases, there was a span of 13 bases. There are 14 residues in the CDR3. Germline loops: CDR1 SGHTA, CDR2 FQGNSA. CDR3 nucleotide sequence: TGTGCCAGCAGCTTGCTAACCGGTGAGGATACGCAGTATTTT. Translating it yields CASSLLTGEDTQYF.

V and J are TRBV2 and TRBJ1-1, with D possibly matching TRBD1 (6 bases). CDR3 length: 15 amino acids. Germline CDR1 and CDR2: SNHLY and FYNNEI. Trimming stripped 4 bases from V and 6 bases from J, with 18 bases between. The CDR3 region is CASSAWEGGLSEAFF. CDR3 nucleotide sequence: TGTGCCAGCAGTGCCTGGGAGGGGGGATTATCTGAAGCTTTCTTT. Full variable domain (remainder filled in from reference TRBV2 and TRBJ1-1): EPEVTQTPSHQVTQMGQEVILRCVPISNHLYFYWYRQILGQKVEFLVSFYNNEISEKSEIFDDQFSVERPDGSNFTLKIRSTKLEDSAMYFCASSAWEGGLSEAFFGQGTRLTVV.

The V call is TRBV5-4, the J call TRBJ2-7, with D possibly matching TRBD1 (6 bases). V was cut by 3 bases and J by 0 bases, with 13 bases left in between. Germline values: CDR1 SGHNT, CDR2 YYREEE (reference sequence). The CDR3 spans 15 residues. The CDR3 protein is CASSSSRGSSYEQYF. The CDR3 coding sequence is TGTGCCAGCAGCTCTTCGAGGGGGAGCTCCTACGAGCAGTACTTC.

The chain links TRBV28 to TRBJ1-2; D uncertain. V was cut by 3 bases and J by 0 bases, with 11 bases left in between. The germline V gene encodes CDR1 MDHEN and CDR2 SYDVKM. This CDR3 region has 15 residues. The CDR3 region has the DNA TGTGCCAGCAGTTTGCCCCTCGGAGCTAACTATGGCTACACCTTC. This encodes CASSLPLGANYGYTF.

This chain uses TRBV9 with TRBJ2-2; D is undetermined. CDR3 length: 17 amino acids. Germline loops: CDR1 SGDLS, CDR2 YYNGEE. V gave up 4 bases and J gave up 5 bases, with 21 bases separating them. The CDR3 is CASSPLDSMKLTGELFF. For the CDR3, the DNA is TGTGCCAGCAGCCCTCTTGACTCAATGAAATTGACCGGGGAGCTGTTTTTT. The variable domain in full, with the rest retrieved from reference TRBV9 and TRBJ2-2, is DSGVTQTPKHLITATGQRVTLRCSPRSGDLSVYWYQQSLDQGLQFLIQYYNGEERAKGNILERFSAQQFPDLHSELNLSSLELGDSALYFCASSPLDSMKLTGELFFGEGSRLTVL.

The V and J genes are TRBV28 and TRBJ2-2; no clear D gene. V shed 2 bases and J shed 2 bases, with 9 bases lying between them. CDR3 length equals 15 residues. Germline V gives CDR1 MDHEN, CDR2 SYDVKM. CDR3 in amino acids: CASSLTPENTGELFF. The CDR3 DNA reads as TGTGCCAGCAGTTTAACCCCAGAAAACACCGGGGAGCTGTTTTTT.

This clone was seen a single time. The chain carries TRBV7-9 and TRBJ2-1, with 9 bases identical to TRBD1. This CDR3 comprises 15 residues. V dropped 4 bases and J dropped 4; count of bases not matched to a gene: 5. In germline, CDR1 is SEHNR, CDR2 FQNEAQ (reference sequence). CDR3 sequence: CASSSDRGDYNEQFF. Written as DNA, the CDR3 is TGTGCCAGCAGCTCCGACAGGGGGGATTACAATGAGCAGTTCTTC.

The rearrangement joins TRBV7-3 to TRBJ2-5; the match to TRBD2 covers 9 bases. The CDR3 has 16 residues. Germline V gene sequence: CDR1 SGHTA, CDR2 FQGTGA. Trimming at V came to 3 bases and at J to 4 bases, leaving 9 bases not matched to a gene. CDR3 residues: CASSLGGRGLGETQYF. CDR3 bases: TGTGCCAGCAGCTTGGGCGGGAGGGGGTTAGGAGAGACCCAGTACTTC. Combining the CDR3 with reference TRBV7-3 and TRBJ2-5 gives the whole variable domain GAGVSQTPSNKVTEKGKYVELRCDPISGHTALYWYRQSLGQGPEFLIYFQGTGAADDSGLPNDRFFAVRPEGSVSTLKIQRTERGDSAVYLCASSLGGRGLGETQYFGPGTRLLVL.

The V and J genes are TRBV9 and TRBJ2-2; D is unclear. The V gene lost 4 bases and the J gene lost 3 bases, with 10 bases spanning the gap. CDR3 size: 14 residues. Germline V gene data show CDR1 as SGDLS and CDR2 as YYNGEE. The CDR3 region has the DNA TGTGCCAGCAGCTCCCGAGGTTACACCGGGGAGCTGTTTTTT. Protein product: CASSSRGYTGELFF.

The rearrangement joins TRBV2 to TRBJ2-7, with a possible D match to TRBD1 (5 bases). Germline V gene data show CDR1 as SNHLY and CDR2 as FYNNEI. V lost 2 bases and J lost 1, with 6 bases in between. This CDR3 is 13 amino acids long. CDR3 sequence (DNA): TGTGCCAGCAGTGAACAGGGTTCCTACGAGCAGTACTTC. Translating it yields CASSEQGSYEQYF.

To note about this clone: The same CDR3 is also encoded by other DNA sequences in this sample. The chain combines TRBV5-1 with TRBJ2-3; TRBD2 agrees at 10 bases. The V gene's germline CDR1 is SGHRS and CDR2 YFSETQ. The CDR3 loop spans 15 amino acids. After removal of 5 bases from V and 1 base from J, the junction contained 4 bases not matched to a gene. The CDR3, as DNA: TGCGCCAGCAGTCCCGGGACTAGCGGCACAGATACGCAGTATTTT. It translates to CASSPGTSGTDTQYF. The variable domain in full, completed from reference TRBV5-1 and TRBJ2-3, reads KAGVTQTPRYLIKTRGQQVTLSCSPISGHRSVSWYQQTPGQGLQFLFEYFSETQRNKGNFPGRFSGRQFSNSRSEMNVSTLELGDSALYLCASSPGTSGTDTQYFGPGTRLTVL.

J is TRBJ2-7 and V is TRBV18, with TRBD2 matching over 11 bases. V lost 3 bases to trimming and J lost 4 bases; unmatched junction nucleotides: 2. The V gene's germline CDR1 is KGHSH and CDR2 LQKENI. CDR3 length: 14 amino acids. CDR3 bases: TGTGCCAGCTCACCGGCTAGCGGGAGGTACGAGCAGTACTTC. This encodes CASSPASGRYEQYF.

The chain has TRBV5-4 and TRBJ2-7, with D perhaps matching TRBD2 (6 bases). Deletions cut 2 bases from V and 3 bases from J, with 12 bases between. Germline CDR1 is SGHNT and CDR2 is YYREEE (reference sequence). CDR3 length equals 14 residues. The CDR3 reads CASSFGSGSYEQYF. For the CDR3, the DNA is TGTGCCAGCAGCTTTGGATCCGGGAGCTACGAGCAGTACTTC.

V is TRBV27 and J is TRBJ2-1; possible D gene TRBD1, 6 bases. The V and J ends lost 7 bases and 2 bases respectively, with 18 bases between them. CDR1 MNHEY and CDR2 SMNVEV come from the germline V gene (reference sequence). The CDR3 runs 16 residues. CDR3 bases: TGTGCCAGCACAGCCCTGGGAACAGGGACCTACAATGAGCAGTTCTTC. Translating gives CASTALGTGTYNEQFF.

The chain uses TRBV27 and TRBJ2-1, with D unclear. This CDR3 spans 20 amino acids. Germline V gene sequence: CDR1 MNHEY, CDR2 SMNVEV (reference sequence). Between the trimmed V and J ends, which lost 2 bases and 0 bases, there was a span of 23 bases. The CDR3 sequence is CASSLDDRDPKLSSYNEQFF. DNA for the CDR3: TGTGCCAGCAGTTTAGATGATAGAGATCCAAAACTTAGCTCCTACAATGAGCAGTTCTTC.

The V gene is TRBV27, the J gene TRBJ2-5; D possibly corresponds to TRBD2 (5 bases). The CDR3 consists of 15 residues. Germline V gives CDR1 MNHEY, CDR2 SMNVEV (reference sequence). V was shortened by 5 bases and J by 1 base, with 14 bases between the two germline ends. CDR3 bases: TGTGCCAGCAGTGACCCCGGGAAACCCCAAGAGACCCAGTACTTC. Amino acids: CASSDPGKPQETQYF.